Sequencing of this TCR beta chain was carried out in a study of cytomegalovirus exposure and HLA in healthy donors. Regarding the study as a whole: V- and J-gene trimming in TCR beta was tied to a missense DCLRE1C variant by an analysis performed later. The study carried out a later analysis of TCR beta sequences. It associated approximately 17,000 of them with specific HLA alleles at a false discovery rate of 0.05. In vitro confirmation showed a few CMV-associated chains to be CMV antigen specific.

Turning to this clone: The antigen is not known.

V trimming: 0 bases; J trimming: 5 bases; junction bases outside the gene matches: 7. CDR3 length: 17 amino acids. CDR1 and CDR2 from the germline V gene are MGHRA and YSYEKL. The study ran its PCR with 60 Vbeta and 13 Jbeta primers. Libraries were prepared by immunoSEQ multiplex PCR; TCRdb keeps only in-frame clonotypes and omits some of them. The table lists some 130,000 clones, about four fifths of them singletons. The receptor's source is a woman aged 40 to 50 in good health and CMV-seronegative. The chain uses TRBV4-1 and TRBJ2-3, with 11 bases matching TRBD2. The sequenced material came from PBMCs. The CDR3 DNA reads as TGCGCCAGCAGCCAAGAGGGTAGCGGGGGGGCCGTAGATACGCAGTATTTT. Its protein is CASSQEGSGGAVDTQYF.